This T cell receptor beta chain was recorded in a study of cytomegalovirus exposure and HLA in healthy donors. From the approximately 120-subject validation cohort, which was separate from the roughly 710-subject first cohort, the donors were drawn. Regarding the study as a whole: Reports described diagnosis of cytomegalovirus status by the classifier as highly specific and sensitive. The majority of TCR sequences were rare, yet some public TCRs appeared in many donors. The study labeled 180 or so TCR beta chains cytomegalovirus-associated.

Of note for this clone: Antigen specificity is unknown.

The CDR3 is made up of 17 amino acids. Trimming shortened V by 1 base and J by 0 bases, and 15 bases separated the two germline ends. The germline V gene has CDR1 MGHRA and CDR2 YSYEKL. TCRdb's copy holds only in-frame clones and misses some; the assay was immunoSEQ multiplex PCR. The sample has over 45,000 clones, roughly 93% seen once. The chain uses TRBV4-1 and TRBJ1-1; no clear D gene. The specimen sequenced was PBMCs. The TCR sequence derives from a woman under 30 in good health and CMV-seronegative. The CDR3: CASSQGRLSGMNTEAFF. In DNA form, the CDR3 reads TGCGCCAGCAGCCAAGGGAGGCTGAGCGGCATGAACACTGAAGCTTTCTTT.